This TCR beta chain was captured in a study of blood T cell repertoires in COVID-19. Study overall: Acute-phase and convalescent COVID-19 samples originated in the United States, Italy and Spain.

Per the study methods: Counts of nucleated cells, estimated from reference gene primer amplification, were obtained. TCRdb keeps only in-frame clones here, not all; method: immunoSEQ multiplex PCR. That table is the source of V, J and clone size, and D and trimming were worked out from the DNA. The sample shows approximately 260,000 clones, 90% to 95% of them seen only once. Donors in Cohort 3 who had recovered were those with two negative PCRs, healthcare professional clearance, or resolution of their symptoms. V gave up 2 bases and J gave up 4 bases, with 11 bases separating them. Germline V gene data show CDR1 as MDHEN and CDR2 as SYDVKM. The CDR3 has 14 residues.

The chain couples TRBV28 to TRBJ1-1; maybe TRBD1 (6 bases). This TCR came from a woman aged 18-29 years who had recovered from COVID-19. Source material: PBMCs or T cells enriched from blood (not recorded which). DNA for the CDR3: TGTGCCAGCAGTTTACTGGGGGCCTTCACTGAAGCTTTCTTT. Its translation: CASSLLGAFTEAFF.